Included here is one TCR beta chain sequence, with context. V was shortened by 4 bases and J by 6 bases, with 10 bases between the two germline ends. The CDR3 length is 12 residues. Looked up from germline, CDR1 is SGHVS and CDR2 is FQNEAQ. These data come from a study of PD-L1 blockade in urothelial cancer. Study background: Patients commenced atezolizumab in about 2014, and it was given at 1,200 mg intravenously every 3 weeks. Specimens of blood held a median count of roughly 130,000 T cells. Previous chemotherapy exposure amounted to 0 to 3 regimens for patients.

Time point in this sample: pretreatment peripheral blood. Each PCR had synthetic TCR analog templates added to it as a spike-in. Measured with immunoSEQ multiplex PCR; TCRdb has only the in-frame clones, and not every one. The data hold 70,000 to 75,000 clones, with less than 90% observed a single time. The sample in question was PBMCs, obtained around atezolizumab (anti-PD-L1) treatment. The chain uses TRBV7-8 and TRBJ2-7, with D uncertain. The clonotype was recovered from a woman between 70 and 85 years old with urothelial cancer. CDR3 loop: CASSSGGAEQYF. CDR3 bases: TGTGCCAGCAGCTCCGGCGGCGCCGAGCAGTACTTC.